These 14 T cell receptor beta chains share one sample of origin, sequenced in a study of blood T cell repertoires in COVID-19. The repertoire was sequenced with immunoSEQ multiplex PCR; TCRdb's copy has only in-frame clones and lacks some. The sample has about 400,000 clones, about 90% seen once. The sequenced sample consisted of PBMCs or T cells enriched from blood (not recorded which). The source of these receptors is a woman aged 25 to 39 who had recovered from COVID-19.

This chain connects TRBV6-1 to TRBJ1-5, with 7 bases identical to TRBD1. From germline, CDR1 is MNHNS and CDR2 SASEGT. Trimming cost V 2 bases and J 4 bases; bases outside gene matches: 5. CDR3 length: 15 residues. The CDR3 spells CASSELRGQNQPQHF. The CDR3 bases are TGTGCCAGCAGTGAACTTAGGGGGCAAAATCAGCCCCAGCATTTT.

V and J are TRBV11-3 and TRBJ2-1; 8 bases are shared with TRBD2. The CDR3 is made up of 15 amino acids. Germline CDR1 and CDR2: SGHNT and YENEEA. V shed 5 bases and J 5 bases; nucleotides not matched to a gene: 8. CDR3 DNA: TGTGCCAGCAGCCTTAGCGGGGTCTACGACAATGAGCAGTTCTTC. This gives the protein CASSLSGVYDNEQFF. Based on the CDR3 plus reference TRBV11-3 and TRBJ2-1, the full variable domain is EAGVVQSPRYKIIEKKQPVAFWCNPISGHNTLYWYLQNLGQGPELLIRYENEEAVDDSQLPKDRFSAERLKGVDSTLKIQPAELGDSAVYLCASSLSGVYDNEQFFGPGTRLTVL.

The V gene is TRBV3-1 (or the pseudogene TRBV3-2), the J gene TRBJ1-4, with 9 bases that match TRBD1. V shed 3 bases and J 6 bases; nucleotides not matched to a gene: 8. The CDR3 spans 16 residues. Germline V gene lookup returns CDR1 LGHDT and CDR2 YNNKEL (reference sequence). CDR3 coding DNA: TGTGCCAGCAGCCAGCTACAGGGGGCGGTCTATGAAAAACTGTTTTTT. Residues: CASSQLQGAVYEKLFF.

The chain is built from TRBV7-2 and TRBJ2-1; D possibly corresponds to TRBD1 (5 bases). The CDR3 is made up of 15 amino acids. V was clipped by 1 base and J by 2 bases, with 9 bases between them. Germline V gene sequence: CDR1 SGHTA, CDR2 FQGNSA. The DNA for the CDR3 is TGTGCCAGCAGCTTAGGCCAGGGTACCTACAATGAGCAGTTCTTC. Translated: CASSLGQGTYNEQFF. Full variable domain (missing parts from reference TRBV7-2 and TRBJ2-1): GAGVSQSPSNKVTEKGKDVELRCDPISGHTALYWYRQSLGQGLEFLIYFQGNSAPDKSGLPSDRFSAERTGGSVSTLTIQRTQQEDSAVYLCASSLGQGTYNEQFFGPGTRLTVL.

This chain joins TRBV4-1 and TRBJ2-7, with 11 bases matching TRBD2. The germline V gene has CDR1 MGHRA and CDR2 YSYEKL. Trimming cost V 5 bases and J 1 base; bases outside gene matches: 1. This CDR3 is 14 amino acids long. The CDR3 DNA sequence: TGCGCCAGCAGCACTAGCGGGGGTTCCTACGAGCAGTACTTC. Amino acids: CASSTSGGSYEQYF.

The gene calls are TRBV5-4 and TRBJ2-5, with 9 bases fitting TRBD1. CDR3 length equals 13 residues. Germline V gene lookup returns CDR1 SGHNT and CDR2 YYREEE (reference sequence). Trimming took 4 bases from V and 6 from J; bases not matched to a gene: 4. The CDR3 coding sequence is TGTGCCAGCAGCGTTGACAGGGGGAAGACCCAGTACTTC. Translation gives CASSVDRGKTQYF.

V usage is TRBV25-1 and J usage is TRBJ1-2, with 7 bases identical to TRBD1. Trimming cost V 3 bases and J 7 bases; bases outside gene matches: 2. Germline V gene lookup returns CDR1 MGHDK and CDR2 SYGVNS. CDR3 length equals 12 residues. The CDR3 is CASSDRGFGYTF. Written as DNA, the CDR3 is TGTGCCAGCAGTGACAGGGGGTTTGGCTACACCTTC.

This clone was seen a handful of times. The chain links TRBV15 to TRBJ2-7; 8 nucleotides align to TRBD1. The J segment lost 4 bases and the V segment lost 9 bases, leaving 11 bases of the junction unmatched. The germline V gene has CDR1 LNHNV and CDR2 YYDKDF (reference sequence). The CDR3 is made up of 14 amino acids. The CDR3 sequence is CATATGTGRYEQYF. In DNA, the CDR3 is TGTGCCACGGCAACCGGGACAGGTCGTTACGAGCAGTACTTC.

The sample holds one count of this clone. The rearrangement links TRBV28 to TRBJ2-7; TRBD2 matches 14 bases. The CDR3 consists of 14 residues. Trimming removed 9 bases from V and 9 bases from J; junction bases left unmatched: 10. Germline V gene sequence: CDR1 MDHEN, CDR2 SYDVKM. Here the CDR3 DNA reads TGTGCCAGTTCCCCAAGGGGGACTAGCGGGGGGCAGTACTTC. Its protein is CASSPRGTSGGQYF.

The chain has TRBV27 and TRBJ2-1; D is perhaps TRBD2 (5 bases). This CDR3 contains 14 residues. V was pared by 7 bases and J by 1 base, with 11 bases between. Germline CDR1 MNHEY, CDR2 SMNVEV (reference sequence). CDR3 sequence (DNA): TGTGCCAGCAAGCCCTCGGGGTCCTACAATGAGCAGTTCTTC. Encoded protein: CASKPSGSYNEQFF.

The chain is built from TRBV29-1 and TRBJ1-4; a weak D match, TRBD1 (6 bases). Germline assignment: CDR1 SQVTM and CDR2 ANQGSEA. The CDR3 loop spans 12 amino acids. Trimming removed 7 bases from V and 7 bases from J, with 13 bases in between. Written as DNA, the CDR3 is TGCAGCGCTAAACAGGGAAGTGAAAAACTGTTTTTT. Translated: CSAKQGSEKLFF.

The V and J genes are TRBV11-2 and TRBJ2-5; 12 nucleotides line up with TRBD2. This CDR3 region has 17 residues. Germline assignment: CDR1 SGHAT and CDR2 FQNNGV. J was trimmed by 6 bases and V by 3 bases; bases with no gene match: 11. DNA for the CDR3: TGTGCCAGCAGCTTCCGAGGGACTAGCGGGTTGCGGAAGACCCAGTACTTC. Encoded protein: CASSFRGTSGLRKTQYF.

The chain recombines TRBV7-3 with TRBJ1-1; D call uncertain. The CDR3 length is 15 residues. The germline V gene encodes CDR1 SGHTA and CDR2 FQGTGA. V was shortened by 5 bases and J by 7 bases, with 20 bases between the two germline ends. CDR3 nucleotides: TGTGCCAGCAGCCCACCGCCTTATAAGAGAATTGAAGCTTTCTTT. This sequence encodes CASSPPPYKRIEAFF.

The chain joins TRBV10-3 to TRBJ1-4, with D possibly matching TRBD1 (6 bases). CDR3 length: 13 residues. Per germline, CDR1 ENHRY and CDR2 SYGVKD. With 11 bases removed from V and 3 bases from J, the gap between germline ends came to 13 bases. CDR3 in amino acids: CAAGGGANEKLFF. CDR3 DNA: TGTGCCGCGGGAGGGGGGGCTAATGAAAAACTGTTTTTT.